One TCR beta chain is described in this entry. Its target is not known. The sample is drawn from a study of OX40 agonist ivuxolimab in advanced cancers. Across the study: One hepatocellular carcinoma and a couple of cutaneous melanoma patients partially responded. General study points: The CD4+ and CD8+ T cells in the blood had expanded clonally by week 6 at 0.1 to 3.0 mg/kg.

Assay used: immunoSEQ multiplex PCR; TCRdb lists only in-frame clones, some missing. The sample records some 96,000 clones, around 93% being singletons. V lost 2 bases to trimming and J lost 8 bases; unmatched junction nucleotides: 7. From germline, CDR1 is SGHVS and CDR2 FNYEAQ. This CDR3 is built from 16 residues. Material: CD4+ or CD8+ T cells sorted from blood, obtained in a trial of the OX40 agonist ivuxolimab. The TCR originated in an adult with an advanced solid tumor such as melanoma, head and neck, liver or kidney cancer. V and J are TRBV7-6 and TRBJ1-4; 11 positions agree with TRBD1. In nucleotides, the CDR3 is TGTGCCAGCAGCTTATCGGGACAGGGGGTTCGGGAAAAACTGTTTTTT. It yields the protein CASSLSGQGVREKLFF.